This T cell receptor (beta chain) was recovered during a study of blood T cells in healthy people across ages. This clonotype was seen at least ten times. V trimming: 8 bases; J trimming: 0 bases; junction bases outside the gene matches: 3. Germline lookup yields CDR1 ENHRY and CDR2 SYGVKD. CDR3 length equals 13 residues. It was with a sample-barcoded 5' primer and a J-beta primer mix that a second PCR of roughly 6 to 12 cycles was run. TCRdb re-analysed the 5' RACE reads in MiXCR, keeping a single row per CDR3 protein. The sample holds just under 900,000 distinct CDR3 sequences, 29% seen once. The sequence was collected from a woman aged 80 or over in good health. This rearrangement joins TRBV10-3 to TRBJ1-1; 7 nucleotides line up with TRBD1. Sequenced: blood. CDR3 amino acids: CAIGTELNTEAFF. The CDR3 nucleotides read TGTGCCATCGGGACAGAGCTGAACACTGAAGCTTTCTTT.